This T cell receptor beta chain came from a study of T cells in Graves' hyperthyroidism and ophthalmopathy. This clonotype was seen a few times. The antigen is not known. General study points: In simple terms, a model built on 13 V-J features told ophthalmopathy apart from stable hyperthyroidism.

The V gene's germline CDR1 is SGHTA and CDR2 FQGNSA. V lost 5 bases to trimming and J lost 1 base; unmatched junction nucleotides: 6. The CDR3 has 16 amino acids. Hyperthyroidism in the patients, aged 18 to 65, was newly diagnosed and under 2 months in duration. Each diagnosis was grounded in clinical symptoms, serum thyroxine and TRAb, thyroid ultrasound, and orbital computed tomography. Using RNA transcripts as the source, TCR beta CDR3 regions were amplified. Researchers ran a first-round RT-PCR on the TCR CDR3 using the HTBI primer set. A single record per CDR3 protein comes from TCRdb applying MiXCR to the multiplex PCR reads. The sample lists a few hundred thousand distinct CDR3 sequences; approximately 13% were seen once.

The V and J genes are TRBV7-2 and TRBJ2-2, with TRBD1 identical over 8 bases. This receptor was identified in a woman aged 18-29 years with Graves' hyperthyroidism. Specimen: blood. The CDR3 sequence is CASSRRTGLNTGELFF. The CDR3 nucleotides read TGTGCCAGCAGCCGACGGACAGGGCTGAACACCGGGGAGCTGTTTTTT.